The 7 T cell receptor beta chains presented below share a single source sample, sequenced in a study of shared clonotypes between healthy human individuals. It was CD45RO-negative cells, positively selected for CCR7, that made up naive CD8 cells, with terminally differentiated effector memory CD45RA+ cells excluded. Clones were sequenced by immunoSEQ multiplex PCR, and TCRdb holds only the in-frame ones, with some missing. This table has about 600,000 clones, 95% to 96% appearing once. Sequences were obtained from naive CD8+ T cells sorted from blood. Every receptor here comes from a woman aged 25 to 39 in good health.

The chain links TRBV19 to TRBJ2-1, with 7 positions matching TRBD1. V trimming: 5 bases; J trimming: 2 bases; junction bases outside the gene matches: 12. CDR3 length: 17 amino acids. The germline gives CDR1 LNHDA, CDR2 SQIVND (reference sequence). This chain's CDR3 is CASSALVMGTAYNEQFF. Here the CDR3 DNA reads TGTGCCAGTAGTGCCCTAGTGATGGGGACAGCCTACAATGAGCAGTTCTTC.

The chain joins TRBV18 to TRBJ2-7; D gene uncertain. V was pared by 0 bases and J by 2 bases, with 14 bases between. Looked up from germline, CDR1 is KGHSH and CDR2 is LQKENI. The CDR3 extends over 16 amino acids. Written as DNA, the CDR3 is TGTGCCAGCTCACCACCAGTGAGGAAGGACCCCTACGAGCAGTACTTC. As protein: CASSPPVRKDPYEQYF.

As for this clone: In the same sample, other DNA sequences code for this CDR3. J is TRBJ2-7 and V is TRBV27; D unresolved. The ends were cut back, 4 bases at V and 1 base at J, with 8 bases in the middle. Germline values: CDR1 MNHEY, CDR2 SMNVEV (reference sequence). CDR3 length equals 13 residues. The chain's CDR3 is CASSSGQSYEQYF. CDR3 coding DNA: TGTGCCAGCAGTTCTGGCCAATCCTACGAGCAGTACTTC.

The rearrangement uses TRBV19 and TRBJ1-5, with D possibly TRBD1 on 5 matching bases. Germline loops: CDR1 LNHDA, CDR2 SQIVND (reference sequence). There are 17 residues in the CDR3. V dropped 7 bases and J dropped 5 bases, with 24 bases sitting between them. The CDR3 region is CASTLGVARESHQPQHF. As DNA, the CDR3 is TGTGCCAGTACCCTGGGGGTAGCCAGGGAGTCACATCAGCCCCAGCATTTT.

The genes are TRBV7-2 and TRBJ2-2; D is perhaps TRBD2 (6 bases). V lost 1 base and J 4 bases, leaving 13 bases between the germline ends. Germline CDR1 reads SGHTA; CDR2 reads FQGNSA. The CDR3 spans 16 residues. CDR3 coding DNA: TGTGCCAGCAGCTTAGATAGGGACTTCCTCACCGGGGAGCTGTTTTTT. It is translated as CASSLDRDFLTGELFF.

The chain recombines TRBV12-5 with TRBJ1-1; 10 bases are shared with TRBD1. Looked up from germline, CDR1 is LGHNT and CDR2 is FRNRAP. The CDR3 consists of 14 residues. V dropped 5 bases and J dropped 4; count of bases not matched to a gene: 4. The CDR3 nucleotides are TGTGCTAGTGGTCCCGGACAGGGGGGCACTGAAGCTTTCTTT. It yields the protein CASGPGQGGTEAFF. Looking up the rest from reference TRBV12-5 and TRBJ1-1 gives the full variable domain: DARVTQTPRHKVTEMGQEVTMRCQPILGHNTVFWYRQTMMQGLELLAYFRNRAPLDDSGMPKDRFSAEMPDATLATLKIQPSEPRDSAVYFCASGPGQGGTEAFFGQGTRLTVV.

As concerns this clone: Other DNA sequences in this sample translate to the same CDR3. The rearrangement uses TRBV27 and TRBJ2-2; D gene unclear. Germline V gene sequence: CDR1 MNHEY, CDR2 SMNVEV (reference sequence). The CDR3 sequence is 12 residues long. V gave up 2 bases and J gave up 6 bases, with 4 bases separating them. CDR3 residues: CASSLLAGELFF. CDR3 sequence (DNA): TGTGCCAGCAGTTTACTAGCCGGGGAGCTGTTTTTT.